This TCR beta chain is drawn from a study of glioma-infiltrating T cells. Study in general: Presurgical dexamethasone in glioma patients lasted six or fewer days. Blood libraries targeted roughly 4.5- to 11-fold coverage of roughly 1 million T cells.

About this clonotype: The antigen is unknown. An end of the junction differs from the germline gene, which may be a read error.

Study findings and constraints: Shared blood CDR3 signature motifs marked patients with low tissue-blood divergence. Tissue-blood divergence was below expectation in non-neoplastic patients, above in gliomas.

Using RNA template, CDR3s of TCR alpha and beta were amplified with iRepertoire arm-PCR. TCRdb used MiXCR to reprocess the multiplex PCR reads, holding one entry per CDR3 protein. The data hold more than 300,000 distinct CDR3 sequences, with 41% observed a single time. Germline assignment: CDR1 SSHAT and CDR2 FNYEAQ (reference sequence). The CDR3 contains 14 residues. The clonotype originates from a human donor with low-grade glioma or glioblastoma, undergoing nonglioma brain surgery, or in good health (not recorded which). The sequencing sample was made of glioma tissue, nonneoplastic brain tissue, or PBMCs (not recorded which). The rearrangement uses TRBV7-7 and TRBJ2-5, with D tentatively TRBD1 (5 bases). For the CDR3, the DNA is TGTGCTAGCAGCTCCCAGGGATTAGGAGAGACCCAGTACTTC. Translation gives CASSSQGLGETQYF.